The rows below give T cell receptor beta chains drawn from one sample of a study of CD8 T cells in ankylosing spondylitis. TCRdb recomputed calls from the 5' RACE reads with MiXCR, one row per CDR3 protein. Of over 100,000 distinct CDR3 sequences listed, over 6.5% were seen once; the top ten hold 10% to 15%. The sequenced sample consisted of blood, either unsorted or a sorted T cell fraction (not recorded which). The receptor source for this set is a male donor with ankylosing spondylitis or in good health (not recorded which). Each CDR3 is given with its conserved first and last residue.

v_gene	j_gene	CDR3aa
TRBV30	TRBJ2-3	CAWSSSYTDTQYF
TRBV7-9	TRBJ2-6	CASSPPTAISGANVLTF
TRBV5-1	TRBJ2-5	CASSTPDRADETQYF
TRBV5-1	TRBJ2-7	CASSLAGQGPYEQYF
TRBV10-3	TRBJ2-7	CAIRSGDEQYF
TRBV20-1	TRBJ2-7	CSATATGYEQYF
TRBV3-1	TRBJ2-4	CASWGQIGSAKNIQYF
TRBV5-1	TRBJ2-5	CASSLEGLAGGDGETQYF
TRBV3-1	TRBJ2-7	CASSQDRGPYYEQYF
TRBV15	TRBJ1-6	CATSRDKGPGSYSPLHF
TRBV5-1	TRBJ1-4	CASSLGQALSLANEKLFF
TRBV5-4	TRBJ1-1	CASSLAGQGVTEAFF
TRBV5-1	TRBJ2-3	CASSLVEQPDTQYF
TRBV5-1	TRBJ2-7	CASSLGQGLNEQYF
TRBV12-3/TRBV12-4	TRBJ2-1	CASRRINEQFF
TRBV28	TRBJ2-7	CASSLTGLAGGVNEQYF
TRBV20-1	TRBJ1-6	CSAIDKPDFSYNSPLHF
TRBV10-3	TRBJ2-3	CAISPDSTDTQYF
TRBV6-1	TRBJ2-3	CASSRNPGLATPDTQYF
TRBV2	TRBJ2-1	CASSPGRSYNEQFF
TRBV20-1	TRBJ2-5	CSARLEGETQYF
TRBV3-1	TRBJ2-7	CASSKDSYEQYF
TRBV4-2	TRBJ1-2	CASSPDPTGTYGYTF
TRBV6-1	TRBJ1-5	CASSETGHQPQHF
TRBV20-1	TRBJ2-6	CSAISPSGANVLTF
TRBV7-8	TRBJ2-3	CASKLGPAGDTQYF
TRBV15	TRBJ2-1	CATSSRLQNNEQFF
TRBV9	TRBJ2-1	CASSETSGGYNEQFF
TRBV3-1	TRBJ1-2	CASSQDGGQGYTF
TRBV20-1	TRBJ2-3	CSATAGTGPPDTQYF
TRBV20-1	TRBJ2-7	CSARGSGTWQYF
TRBV20-1	TRBJ2-7	CSAPLPLAGGDEQYF
TRBV9	TRBJ1-1	CASSGTLGFSTEAFF
TRBV11-2	TRBJ2-7	CASSFRPPDEQYF
TRBV20-1	TRBJ2-1	CSANLAGGRGNEQFF
TRBV5-1	TRBJ2-2	CASTARGSGGTAGELFF
TRBV5-1	TRBJ2-1	CASSLYVGEQFF
TRBV29-1	TRBJ2-3	CSVAGVHTDTQYF
TRBV12-3/TRBV12-4	TRBJ1-1	CASRQSGTEAFF
TRBV5-1	TRBJ2-3	CASRPDSSSTDTQYF
TRBV7-7	TRBJ2-1	CASSLGERDNEQFF
TRBV6-1	TRBJ2-1	CASSPSTSGGRDEQFF
TRBV18	TRBJ1-2	CASSPRQGDGYTF
TRBV9	TRBJ1-1	CASSPQMNTEAFF
TRBV5-1	TRBJ2-7	CASSLVGQAYEQYF
TRBV10-3	TRBJ2-7	CAISEQELVQYF
TRBV5-1	TRBJ1-2	CASSSEIQGEANYGYTF
TRBV20-1	TRBJ1-1	CSAVLGNTEAFF
TRBV10-3	TRBJ1-2	CAIRDSSNYGYTF
TRBV25-1	TRBJ2-3	CASLNTDTQYF
TRBV7-2	TRBJ2-7	CASSSLAGGEQYF
TRBV7-2	TRBJ2-1	CASSLEASGDYNEQFF
TRBV5-1	TRBJ2-7	CASRVVLQGEQYF
TRBV5-1	TRBJ1-1	CASSLGGGGAITEAFF
TRBV7-9	TRBJ2-5	CASSRDRVQETQYF
TRBV28	TRBJ1-5	CASSLGGWNQPQHF